Included here is one T cell receptor (beta chain) sequence, with context. The sample is drawn from a study of blood T cell repertoires in COVID-19. Study as a whole: Samples taken during acute and convalescent COVID-19 were collected in the United States, Italy and Spain. PBMCs, B-cell-depleted T cells, or T cells provided the cDNA or gDNA that made up the material.

V shed 4 bases and J shed 5 bases, with 11 bases lying between them. The CDR3 covers 13 residues. Germline V gives CDR1 MGHRA, CDR2 YSYEKL. In the source study's methods: Researchers report that nucleated cell counts were estimated from reference gene primer amplification. The table came from immunoSEQ multiplex PCR; TCRdb's copy has only in-frame clones and leaves some out. For V, J and clone size, that table is used; D and trimming come from the DNA. The sample shows around 60,000 clones, around 81% of them seen only once. The rearrangement links TRBV4-1 to TRBJ1-1, with D possibly TRBD1 on 6 matching bases. The specimen was peripheral blood. The TCR comes from a man between 65 and 80 years old with acute or convalescent COVID-19. CDR3 in amino acids: CASSPQGWTEAFF. CDR3 coding DNA: TGCGCCAGCAGCCCTCAGGGGTGGACTGAAGCTTTCTTT.